These 10 T cell receptor beta chains were all obtained from the same sample, sequenced in a study of cytomegalovirus exposure and HLA in healthy donors. Primers: 60 Vbeta forward and 13 Jbeta reverse. The method was immunoSEQ multiplex PCR; TCRdb's version includes in-frame clones alone and lacks a portion of them. This repertoire shows under 200,000 clones, over 60% found once; its top ten account for approximately 2.4%. Source material: PBMCs. These receptors originate from a woman aged 50 to 60 in good health and CMV-seronegative.

The chain uses TRBV7-9 and TRBJ2-5, with a weak D call TRBD2 (6 bases). Germline CDR1 SEHNR, CDR2 FQNEAQ (reference sequence). The CDR3 covers 15 residues. Trimming pared 5 bases from V and 3 bases from J, leaving 16 bases between. The CDR3 coding sequence is TGTGCCAGCAGCCTCTTACGGGGGAGTAAAGAGACCCAGTACTTC. Translating it yields CASSLLRGSKETQYF.

J is TRBJ2-7 and V is TRBV11-2, with D perhaps matching TRBD2 (6 bases). Between the trimmed V and J ends, which lost 7 bases and 4 bases, there was a span of 14 bases. Germline CDR1 SGHAT, CDR2 FQNNGV. CDR3 size: 13 residues. CDR3 sequence (DNA): TGTGCCAGCACCCCTCGGGGGTGGTACGAGCAGTACTTC. Protein: CASTPRGWYEQYF.

This clone was seen a few times. This chain uses TRBV6-5 with TRBJ1-1; D gene ambiguous. Germline CDR1 reads MNHEY; CDR2 reads SVGAGI. V was clipped by 10 bases and J by 0 bases, with 12 bases between them. This CDR3 has 13 amino acids. The CDR3 sequence: CATRANLNTEAFF. Written as DNA, the CDR3 is TGTGCCACCCGCGCGAACCTGAACACTGAAGCTTTCTTT.

The rearrangement uses TRBV30 and TRBJ1-3, with 8 bases matching TRBD1. Germline V CDR1 and CDR2: GTSNPN, SVGIG (reference sequence). Trimming at V came to 4 bases and at J to 1 base, leaving 6 bases not matched to a gene. The CDR3 contains 15 residues. CDR3 in DNA: TGTGCCTGGATAAGAGACAGGGGTTCTGGAAACACCATATATTTT. Translated: CAWIRDRGSGNTIYF.

The rearrangement uses TRBV28 and TRBJ2-5; possibly TRBD2 for D (5 bases). From germline, CDR1 is MDHEN and CDR2 SYDVKM. The ends were cut back, 5 bases at V and 0 bases at J, with 7 bases in the middle. The length of the CDR3 is 13 residues. CDR3 protein: CASSPGNQETQYF. The CDR3 DNA sequence: TGTGCCAGCAGTCCGGGGAACCAAGAGACCCAGTACTTC.

For this clone: A junction boundary mismatches the germline segment, possibly from a read error. Other DNA sequences within the sample encode an identical CDR3. V and J are TRBV6-4 and TRBJ1-2; 8 bases line up with TRBD1. There are 15 residues in the CDR3. The germline V gene has CDR1 MRHNA and CDR2 SNTAGT. Here the CDR3 reads CASSDTAGGIYGYTF. The CDR3 DNA is TGCGCCAGCAGTGACACAGCAGGGGGCATCTATGGCTACACCTTC.

This clone showed up just a few times. This rearrangement joins TRBV5-1 to TRBJ2-3; TRBD2 matches 11 bases. The V and J ends lost 3 bases and 6 bases, in that order; junction bases with no gene match: 9. This CDR3 spans 16 amino acids. The V gene's germline CDR1 is SGHRS and CDR2 YFSETQ. In DNA, the CDR3 is TGCGCCAGCAGCTCTGGACTAGCGGGCTTGGGGGATACGCAGTATTTT. It codes for CASSSGLAGLGDTQYF.

The chain uses TRBV13 and TRBJ2-3; 12 bases match TRBD2. Germline V gives CDR1 PRHDT, CDR2 FYEKMQ (reference sequence). V was pared by 5 bases and J by 2 bases, with 8 bases of the junction left unmatched. The CDR3 runs to 17 residues. The CDR3 spells CASSTGWTSGDTDTQYF. The CDR3 nucleotides read TGTGCCAGCAGCACGGGGTGGACTAGCGGGGACACAGATACGCAGTATTTT.

The V call is TRBV6-5, the J call TRBJ1-2, with TRBD1 matching over 7 bases. This CDR3 has 11 residues. Per germline, CDR1 MNHEY and CDR2 SVGAGI. The V segment lost 10 bases and the J segment 7 bases; nucleotides outside the gene matches: 6. CDR3: CATQGVGGYTF. The CDR3 coding sequence is TGTGCCACTCAGGGGGTGGGTGGCTACACCTTC.

The chain recombines TRBV7-2 with TRBJ1-2; tentatively, D is TRBD1 (5 bases). CDR3 size: 14 residues. From germline, CDR1 is SGHTA and CDR2 FQGNSA. The ends were cut back, 11 bases at V and 0 bases at J, with 16 bases in the middle. The CDR3 sequence: CAAGGPQTNYGYTF. The CDR3 DNA follows: TGTGCCGCGGGGGGACCGCAAACTAACTATGGCTACACCTTC.